The rows below give T cell receptor beta chains drawn from one sample of a study of CD8 T cells in Susac syndrome. MiXCR, run by TCRdb on the immunoSEQ multiplex PCR reads, gives a single entry per CDR3 protein. The sample gives about 70,000 distinct CDR3 sequences, 96% of which show up once; over 0.09% is in the top ten. Sequencing used CD4+ T cells from PBMCs. The receptors stem from a human donor with multiple sclerosis. Each CDR3 is given with its conserved first and last residue. Fields, in order: clone size, D gene, J gene, V gene, CDR3 DNA, CDR3 protein. A D gene is named only where the DNA matches it firmly. For some rows the clone size is stated as once, few or many, or as a class when expanded; others skip it.

>.|.|TRBJ1-2|TRBV20-1
TGCAGTGCTAGCCCAGGGGCTAACTATGGCTACACCTTC
CSASPGANYGYTF
>once|.|TRBJ2-1|TRBV11-3
TGTGCCAGCAGCCCTTTTACTCCGAGCTCCTACAATGAGCAGTTCTTC
CASSPFTPSSYNEQFF
>.|TRBD2|TRBJ2-5|TRBV19
TGTGCCAGTAGAGAGCCGGGACTAGGCCCAGAGACCCAGTACTTC
CASREPGLGPETQYF
>.|TRBD1|TRBJ1-1|TRBV12-3/TRBV12-4
TGTGCCAGCAGTTTAGAGGGGGCAATGAACACTGAAGCTTTCTTT
CASSLEGAMNTEAFF
>.|.|TRBJ2-3|TRBV7-9
TGTGCCAGCAGCTCGATCCGACTAGGAGGAGATACGCAGTATTTT
CASSSIRLGGDTQYF
>.|.|TRBJ2-7|TRBV4-3
TGCGCCAGCAGCCAAGTTATCTCTTACGAGCAGTACTTC
CASSQVISYEQYF
>.|.|TRBJ2-5|TRBV15
TGTGCCACCAGCAGAGTTAGGGAGACCCAGTACTTC
CATSRVRETQYF
>once|.|TRBJ2-3|TRBV4-2
TGTGCCAGCAGCCAAGATAGCACAGATACGCAGTATTTT
CASSQDSTDTQYF
>.|TRBD1|TRBJ1-1|TRBV29-1
TGCAGCGCCAGACAGGGGTCGACTAGCATGAACACTGAAGCTTTCTTT
CSARQGSTSMNTEAFF
>.|TRBD1|TRBJ1-2|TRBV7-9
TGTGCCAGCAGAGGGACAGGGACTTGTGGCTACACCTTC
CASRGTGTCGYTF
>.|.|TRBJ2-1|TRBV5-1
TGCGCCAGCAGCTTGCTCCTATACAATGAGCAGTTCTTC
CASSLLLYNEQFF
>.|TRBD1|TRBJ2-7|TRBV12-3/TRBV12-4
TGTGCCAGCGGCCGACAGGGGTTATACGAGCAGTACTTC
CASGRQGLYEQYF
>.|.|TRBJ1-4|TRBV7-2
TGTGCCAGCAGCTTGGCAGGAGCTAATGAAAAACTGTTTTTT
CASSLAGANEKLFF
>.|TRBD2|TRBJ2-7|TRBV27
TGTGCCAGCAGTCCCGGGACTAGCGGCCTTTTCTCCTACGAGCAGTACTTC
CASSPGTSGLFSYEQYF